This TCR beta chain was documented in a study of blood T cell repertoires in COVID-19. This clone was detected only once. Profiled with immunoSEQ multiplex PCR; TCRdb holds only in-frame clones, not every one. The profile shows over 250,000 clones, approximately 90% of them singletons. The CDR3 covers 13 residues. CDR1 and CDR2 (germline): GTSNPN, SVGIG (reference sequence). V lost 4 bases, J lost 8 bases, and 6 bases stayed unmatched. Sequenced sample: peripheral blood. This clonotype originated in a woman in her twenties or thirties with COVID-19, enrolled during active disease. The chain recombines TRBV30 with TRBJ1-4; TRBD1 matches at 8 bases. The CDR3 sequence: CAWTRQGLEKLFF. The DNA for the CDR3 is TGTGCCTGGACTCGACAGGGGTTGGAAAAACTGTTTTTT.